This T cell receptor beta chain was documented in a study of graft-versus-host responses after intestinal transplantation. TCRdb keeps only in-frame clones here, not all; method: immunoSEQ multiplex PCR. Of roughly 120,000 clones listed, 90% are singletons. Study observations and caveats: Early post-transplant declines in HvG were associated with peak levels of circulating GvH clones.

V gave up 3 bases and J gave up 3 bases, with 17 bases separating them. Germline loops: CDR1 GTSNPN, CDR2 SVGIG (reference sequence). The CDR3 is 15 amino acids. This clone was recorded a few times. Its specificity is not known. The sequence came from a human donor who received an intestinal transplant. Material: unstimulated CD4+ T cells sorted from spleen or lymph node cells, obtained before intestinal transplant. This rearrangement joins TRBV30 to TRBJ1-1; D is ambiguous. CDR3 in amino acids: CAWSPFRRVDTEAFF. The CDR3 region has the DNA TGTGCCTGGAGCCCTTTTAGGAGGGTGGACACTGAAGCTTTCTTT. The full variable domain, rest sourced from reference TRBV30 and TRBJ1-1, is SQTIHQWPATLVQPVGSPLSLECTVEGTSNPNLYWYRQAAGRGLQLLFYSVGIGQISSEVPQNLSASRPQDRQFILSSKKLLLSDSGFYLCAWSPFRRVDTEAFFGQGTRLTVV.